The T cell receptor beta chain described here comes from a study of shared clonotypes between healthy human individuals (dated by TCRdb to about 2020). A note on the overall study: A couple of women and three men aged 18 to 49 years were included in the cohort. Per donor, three plates each were used for CD4 naive and CD4 memory, two for CD8 naive, and one for CD8 memory. To estimate repertoire size and how much clonotypes are shared between individuals, the study performed deep sequencing of blood TCR repertoires from a few healthy adults. Libraries were prepared and TCR repertoires were sequenced by different laboratories using diverse techniques, in order to increase sequencing depth and limit assay-specific biases. Between about 0.9 and 10 billion PBMCs per donor were obtained by leukapheresis. Beyond this particular receptor, the publication reports: Incomplete sequencing was indicated by rarefaction of sorted-subset datasets, despite the large sequencing depth. Sampling was limited to blood, and TCR repertoires in tissue likely differ from TCR repertoires in blood. Pairwise subsampling led to the expectation that sequencing depth would affect the degree of clonotype sharing among donors. The small number of donors limited the genetic and exposure-history diversity represented. Higher generation probabilities were observed for clonotypes shared by all four sorted-subset donors than for non-shared clonotypes. When a few donors were compared, the shared fraction of clonotypes was roughly 4.8% for naive CD4, approximately 3.5% for naive CD8, about 2.5% for memory CD4, and less than 0.5% for memory CD8. Larger estimated clonotype richness was generally found for naive subsets than for memory subsets.

The CDR3 spans 17 residues, from the cysteine through the phenylalanine. Left in the record is the CDR3 DNA by itself, 51 bases read in frame from the first base. The germline V gene yields SGHDN for CDR1 and FVKESK for CDR2. V is shortened by 0 bases, J by 2 bases, and the region joining them spans 13 bases. Using the deep immunoSEQ assay, multiplex PCR amplified TCR CDR3 regions from genomic DNA. Genomic DNA extracted from each cell subset was distributed evenly over all wells of several immunoSEQ 96-well plates, and each plate served as one replicate. For sorted subsets, approximately 0.2 ug of genomic DNA, equivalent to some 30,000 T cell genomes, went into each replicate PCR. The purified libraries were quantified using a Qubit 3.0 fluorometer, sized with a Bioanalyzer 2100, and then quantified again using the KAPA Library Quantification kit. A separate single-read 150-cycle Illumina NextSeq 550 flow cell was used to sequence each immunoSEQ 96-well plate. Per the original workflow: The immunoSEQ output contained only junctional sequences without quality scores, so filtering could not match that applied to full-length reads. Sequences were annotated with PyIR, a Python wrapper for IgBLAST v1.9, and V/J genes and CDR3 were assigned using IMGT germline references. Reads with weak V/J assignments (E-value above 1e-6), missing CDR3, stop codons, out-of-frame junctions, or ambiguous translated residues were removed. A V3J clonotype was defined by an identical inferred V gene, J gene, and CDR3 amino acid sequence. Percentage overlap between repertoires was calculated by dividing the number of shared unique clonotypes by the size of the smaller repertoire. Three approaches were used to assess repertoire richness: RTK rarefaction, the Chao1 estimator, and Recon v2.1 estimates of unobserved clonotypes. Generation probabilities were computed with OLGA for all TCRbeta clonotypes obtained by the gDNA method from four donors. TCRdb limited this immuneACCESS table to in-frame rearrangements with V and J called. A share of clones is missing; checked studies link under half to unresolved V genes, and the rest is unexplained. V and J calls and clone size are those listed in that table; D and trimming were worked out from the DNA. The sample table holds about 820,000 clones, of which about 92% were seen once. More than 20% of the sample lies in the top ten.

As regards this clone: It has no known antigen specificity. No base-level quality is on record; no much larger clone is a single base apart.

CD8 naive samples consisted of CD45RO-negative cells that were positively selected for CCR7, yielding a CD45RA+CCR7+ population without TemRA cells. Healthy HIV-negative adults with no recently reported acute infections or vaccinations were included as donors. Every donor was a Caucasian adult residing in Nashville, Tennessee, USA. Blood was obtained by leukapheresis, after which PBMCs were separated by Ficoll-Histopaque density gradient centrifugation and cryopreserved in liquid nitrogen vapor phase. Purity and quantity of every magnetically sorted T cell population were checked by analytical flow cytometry. Genomic DNA was isolated from every sorted fraction and measured by UV absorbance on a Nanodrop 2000c.

The receptor's source is a man aged 25 to 45 in good health. In this chain, TRBV14 is recombined with TRBJ1-4; the D gene is perhaps TRBD1, from 6 matching bases. The specimen was naive CD8+ T cells sorted from blood. This specimen's cell subset or site label, per the study, means: CD45RA+CCR7+. The nucleotide sequence is given as TGTGCCAGCAGCCAAGAGAGTGGAGGGGGGACTAATGAAAAACTGTTTTTT. Translation gives CASSQESGGGTNEKLFF.